The rows below give T cell receptor beta chains drawn from one sample of a study of regulatory and conventional T cells in RAG deficiency. Some clones are missing from TCRdb's copy, which holds only in-frame ones; the method was immunoSEQ multiplex PCR. The sample lists about 30,000 clones; 95% to 96% were seen once. This sample was also put to use in a study of regulatory T cells.

The sequenced material came from CD25- CD4+ T cells sorted from blood. These receptors were taken from a human donor in good health. Each CDR3 is given with its conserved first and last residue. Fields, in order: J gene, clone size, V gene, D gene, CDR3 DNA, CDR3 protein. D genes are given only for firm matches. The size of a clone is reported for some rows only, either as once, few or many, or as a class for expanded clones.

TRBJ1-3 | - | TRBV7-2 | - | TGTGCCAGCAGCCAACAGACAGGAATCTCTGGAAACACCATATATTTT | CASSQQTGISGNTIYF
TRBJ1-2 | - | TRBV7-3 | - | TGTGCCAGCAGCTTTTCTTCCTCAGGGGCTAGCGGCTACACCTTC | CASSFSSSGASGYTF
TRBJ2-3 | - | TRBV11-2 | TRBD2 | TGTGCCAGCAGCTTCGGCGGGAGTGTTGCAGATACGCAGTATTTT | CASSFGGSVADTQYF
TRBJ2-1 | - | TRBV6-5 | - | TGTGCCAGCAGTCCGCCACATGGTGAGCAGTTCTTC | CASSPPHGEQFF
TRBJ2-2 | - | TRBV18 | TRBD1 | TGTGCCAGCTCACCTCCGGGACAGGAGAACACCGGGGAGCTGTTTTTT | CASSPPGQENTGELFF
TRBJ2-3 | - | TRBV27 | - | TGTGCCAGCAGTTTCTTTGACAGGAGAACAGATACGCAGTATTTT | CASSFFDRRTDTQYF
TRBJ1-1 | once | TRBV2 | - | TGTGCCAGCAGCGAGGGGCAGCAGCGGGGGGGCCTGAACACTGAAGCTTTCTTT | CASSEGQQRGGLNTEAFF
TRBJ1-2 | - | TRBV29-1 | - | TGCAGCGAGAAGGAGGGGTCTGGCTACACCTTC | CSEKEGSGYTF
TRBJ1-1 | - | TRBV4-2 | - | TGTGCCAGCAGCCAAGAGAGGGGGGGTACTGAAGCTTTCTTT | CASSQERGGTEAFF
TRBJ2-7 | - | TRBV13 | TRBD2 | TGTGCCAGCAGCCCCTACGCGGGGGGCGCCTACGAGCAGTACTTC | CASSPYAGGAYEQYF
TRBJ2-2 | - | TRBV19 | - | TGTGCCAGTAGTTCAGGGGACACCGGGGAGCTGTTTTTT | CASSSGDTGELFF
TRBJ1-1 | - | TRBV18 | - | TGTGCCAGCTCACCCGGGACGGGAGAAGCAGCTTTCTTT | CASSPGTGEAAFF
TRBJ2-1 | - | TRBV6-6 | TRBD2 | TGTGCCAGCAGTACACGGGGACTAGCGAGAACTGATGAGCAGTTCTTC | CASSTRGLARTDEQFF
TRBJ1-3 | - | TRBV18 | - | TGTGCCAGCTCACCAGGGACACAAACGGGAAACACCATATATTTT | CASSPGTQTGNTIYF
TRBJ2-7 | - | TRBV5-1 | TRBD1 | TGCGCCAGCAGCCCCGGACAGGGCCCCTACGAGCAGTACTTC | CASSPGQGPYEQYF
TRBJ2-7 | - | TRBV6-1 | - | TGTGCCAGCAGTGCCAGGGGCTACGAGCAGTACTTC | CASSARGYEQYF
TRBJ1-3 | - | TRBV25-1 | TRBD1 | TGTGCCAGCAGTCTCTCCCAGGGGGCTGGAAACACCATATATTTT | CASSLSQGAGNTIYF
TRBJ2-3 | - | TRBV5-4 | - | TGTGCCAGCAGCTTGGCGGCGGGCACAGATACGCAGTATTTT | CASSLAAGTDTQYF
TRBJ2-7 | - | TRBV2 | TRBD1 | TGTGCCAGCAGTACCCCGGGACAGGGGGGTTACGAGCAGTACTTC | CASSTPGQGGYEQYF
TRBJ1-1 | - | TRBV11-2 | TRBD1 | TGTGCCAGCAGCTTCGGCAGGGGGCGGACTGAAGCTTTCTTT | CASSFGRGRTEAFF
TRBJ1-5 | - | TRBV6-6 | TRBD1 | TGTGCCAGCAGTTACAGGGGGCAGCCTAATCAGCCCCAGCATTTT | CASSYRGQPNQPQHF
TRBJ2-6 | once | TRBV30 | - | TGTGCCTGGAGTAGGGGCGGAGGCGGGACCGGGGCCAACGTCCTGACTTTC | CAWSRGGGGTGANVLTF
TRBJ1-5 | - | TRBV7-9 | TRBD1 | TGTGCCAGCAGCTTCTCAGGGACAGATCAACTTGAGCCCCAGCATTTT | CASSFSGTDQLEPQHF
TRBJ2-3 | - | TRBV7-2 | TRBD1 | TGTGCCAGCAGCTTAGGGTCAGGGGGCAAAGATACGCAGTATTTT | CASSLGSGGKDTQYF
TRBJ2-2 | - | TRBV6-5 | TRBD2 | TGTGCCAGCAGCTTAGCGGGAGGGTACAACGGGGAGCTGTTTTTT | CASSLAGGYNGELFF
TRBJ2-7 | - | TRBV5-4 | - | TGTGCCAGCAGCACAGCACTGGGTGGTGACAGGTCCTACGAGCAGTACTTC | CASSTALGGDRSYEQYF
TRBJ2-3 | - | TRBV27 | - | TGTGCCAGCAGTTTCTCCTCTTCCTCCGGCACAGATACGCAGTATTTT | CASSFSSSSGTDTQYF
TRBJ1-5 | - | TRBV7-2 | TRBD1 | TGTGCCAGCAGCCTGGGACAGGGGGAAAATCAGCCCCAGCATTTT | CASSLGQGENQPQHF
TRBJ2-1 | - | TRBV6-1 | TRBD1 | TGTGCCAGCAGTGTCCGGGTAGGGACAGGCAATGAGCAGTTCTTC | CASSVRVGTGNEQFF
TRBJ2-1 | - | TRBV29-1 | TRBD2 | TGCAGCGTTGGACTAGCGGGCTGGCGCTACAATGAGCAGTTCTTC | CSVGLAGWRYNEQFF
TRBJ1-2 | - | TRBV4-3 | - | TGCGCCAGCAGCCAAGTTCGTACAGCACCTTATGGCTACACCTTC | CASSQVRTAPYGYTF
TRBJ1-2 | - | TRBV2 | - | TGTGCCAGCAGTGAACGGGGGAGAAGCTACACCTTC | CASSERGRSYTF
TRBJ2-7 | - | TRBV7-8 | TRBD1 | TGTGCCAGCAGCTCCGGGACAGGAACCTCCTACGAGCAGTACTTC | CASSSGTGTSYEQYF
TRBJ2-7 | - | TRBV4-1 | TRBD2 | TGCGCCAGCAGCCATATCGGGACTAGCGGGGGGACCGTCCCCCACGAGCAGTACTTC | CASSHIGTSGGTVPHEQYF
TRBJ2-1 | - | TRBV7-2 | TRBD2 | TGTGCCAGCAGTATAGCGGGAGGGCCGGGGGAGCAGTTCTTC | CASSIAGGPGEQFF
TRBJ2-1 | - | TRBV11-2 | TRBD2 | TGTGCCAGCAGCCTTAGCGGGGGCAGCTCCTACAATGAGCAGTTCTTC | CASSLSGGSSYNEQFF
TRBJ1-2 | - | TRBV2 | - | TGTGCCAGCAGTGGACAGTCCCGAAAACCTCTATATGGCTACACCTTC | CASSGQSRKPLYGYTF
TRBJ2-7 | few | TRBV14 | TRBD2 | TGTGCCAGCAGCCGGGAACTAGCGGTCTCCTACGAGCAGTACTTC | CASSRELAVSYEQYF
TRBJ2-2 | - | TRBV2 | - | TGTGCCAGCAGTGAGGCCGGGAGCCACACCGGGGAGCTGTTTTTT | CASSEAGSHTGELFF